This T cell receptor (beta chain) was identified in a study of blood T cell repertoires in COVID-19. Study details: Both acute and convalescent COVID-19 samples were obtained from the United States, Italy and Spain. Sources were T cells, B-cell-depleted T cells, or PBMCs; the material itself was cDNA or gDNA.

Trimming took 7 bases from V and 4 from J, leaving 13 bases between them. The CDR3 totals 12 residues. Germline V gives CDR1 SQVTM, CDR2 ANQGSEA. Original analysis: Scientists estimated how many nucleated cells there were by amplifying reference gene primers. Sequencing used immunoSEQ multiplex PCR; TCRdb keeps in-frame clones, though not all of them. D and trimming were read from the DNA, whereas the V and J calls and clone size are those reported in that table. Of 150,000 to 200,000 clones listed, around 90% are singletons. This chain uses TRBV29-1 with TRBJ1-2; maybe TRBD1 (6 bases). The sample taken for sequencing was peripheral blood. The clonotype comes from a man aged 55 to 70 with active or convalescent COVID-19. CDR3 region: CSAGGLAYGYTF. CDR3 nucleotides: TGCAGCGCTGGGGGCCTGGCCTATGGCTACACCTTC.